This TCR beta chain was recovered during a study of identical twins. TCRdb analysed the 5' RACE reads with MiXCR anew, one entry per CDR3 protein. This table holds hundreds of thousands of distinct CDR3 sequences, under 9% found once. Germline V gives CDR1 SQVTM, CDR2 ANQGSEA. After removal of 5 bases from V and 3 bases from J, the junction contained 9 bases not matched to a gene. The CDR3 loop spans 14 amino acids. This clonotype was recorded at least ten times. In addition, the sample was reused for a study of yellow fever vaccine responses in identical twins.

The receptor was isolated from a woman younger than 35 in good health. The chain recombines TRBV29-1 with TRBJ2-7, with TRBD2 identical over 8 bases. Material: PBMCs. CDR3 in DNA: TGCAGCGTTAGATCGACGGGGGGGTACTACGAGCAGTACTTC. Translating gives CSVRSTGGYYEQYF.